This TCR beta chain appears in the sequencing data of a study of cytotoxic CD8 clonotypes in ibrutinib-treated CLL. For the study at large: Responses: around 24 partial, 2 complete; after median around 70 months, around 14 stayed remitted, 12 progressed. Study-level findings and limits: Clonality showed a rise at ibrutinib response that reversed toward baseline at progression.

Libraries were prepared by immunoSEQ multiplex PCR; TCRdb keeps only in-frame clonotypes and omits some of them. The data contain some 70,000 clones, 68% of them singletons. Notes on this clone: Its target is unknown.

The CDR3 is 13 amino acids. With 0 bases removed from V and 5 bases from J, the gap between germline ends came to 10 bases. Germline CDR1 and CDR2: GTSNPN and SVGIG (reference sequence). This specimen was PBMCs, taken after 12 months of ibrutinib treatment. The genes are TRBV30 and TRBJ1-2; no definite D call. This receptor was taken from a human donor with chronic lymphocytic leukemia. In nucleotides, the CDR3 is TGTGCCTGGAGTGTACGGAATAGTTATGGCTACACCTTC. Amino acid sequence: CAWSVRNSYGYTF.